One sample yielded the 29 T cell receptor beta chains listed below, sequenced in a study of OX40 agonist ivuxolimab in advanced cancers. TCRdb keeps only in-frame clones here, not all; method: immunoSEQ multiplex PCR. The table includes some 20,000 clones, just over 90% detected once. The material sequenced was CD4+ or CD8+ T cells sorted from blood, taken in a trial of the OX40 agonist ivuxolimab. The receptors shown here come from an adult with an advanced solid tumor such as melanoma, head and neck, liver or kidney cancer.

The chain couples TRBV15 to TRBJ1-4, with 7 nucleotides matching TRBD1. Germline trimming cut 0 bases from V and 5 bases from J; bases unmatched to any gene: 9. Germline CDR1 reads LNHNV; CDR2 reads YYDKDF (reference sequence). The CDR3 extends over 17 amino acids. Here the CDR3 DNA reads TGTGCCACCAGCAGAGATCCCCCGGAAGGGGGCAATGAAAAACTGTTTTTT. This gives the protein CATSRDPPEGGNEKLFF.

The V call is TRBV6-6, the J call TRBJ2-3; D gene unclear. V was clipped by 0 bases and J by 0 bases, with 7 bases between them. This CDR3 spans 15 amino acids. CDR1 is MNHNY, CDR2 SVGAGI, per germline (reference sequence). CDR3 DNA sequence: TGTGCCAGCAGTTACTCCAAAGCTAGCACAGATACGCAGTATTTT. This encodes CASSYSKASTDTQYF.

The V gene is TRBV7-9, the J gene TRBJ2-5; D not resolved. The DNA end is more similar to TRBJ2-7, so the J call may be wrong. Germline-derived CDR1 and CDR2 are SEHNR and FQNEAQ (reference sequence). CDR3 size: 13 residues. Here the CDR3 DNA reads TGTGCCAGCAGCTTAGACATCTCCTACGAGCAGTACTTC. It encodes CASSLDISYEQYF.

The chain combines TRBV9 with TRBJ1-6, with a tentative D call TRBD1 (6 bases). The CDR3 length is 16 residues. The V end lost 3 bases, the J end lost 3 bases, and 13 bases lay between the germline ends. The germline CDR1 and CDR2 sequences are SGDLS and YYNGEE. CDR3 sequence (DNA): TGTGCCAGCAGCGCCGAGGACAGCCTCTATAATTCACCCCTCCACTTT. This gives the protein CASSAEDSLYNSPLHF.

V usage is TRBV7-9 and J usage is TRBJ2-7, with 13 bases lining up with TRBD2. This CDR3 is 17 amino acids long. The V and J ends lost 5 bases and 0 bases, in that order; junction bases with no gene match: 7. Germline lookup yields CDR1 SEHNR and CDR2 FQNEAQ (reference sequence). In DNA form, the CDR3 reads TGTGCCAGCAGCCCCAGGACTAGCGGGGGCCCCTCCTACGAGCAGTACTTC. Translation: CASSPRTSGGPSYEQYF.

This clone was observed a single time. V usage is TRBV2 and J usage is TRBJ2-5; D not certain. The CDR3 has 15 amino acids. V lost 3 bases, J lost 5 bases, and 16 bases lay in between. Germline V gene sequence: CDR1 SNHLY, CDR2 FYNNEI. The DNA of the CDR3 is TGTGCCAGCAGTGAGCTCACGGGTCTTGCGGAGACCCAGTACTTC. It codes for CASSELTGLAETQYF.

The V gene is TRBV19, the J gene TRBJ1-5; tentatively, D is TRBD1 (5 bases). The germline V gene encodes CDR1 LNHDA and CDR2 SQIVND (reference sequence). V was trimmed by 5 bases and J by 0 bases, leaving 11 bases between them. The CDR3 is 15 residues long. The DNA for the CDR3 is TGTGCCAGTAGTTATGACAGCTATAGCAATCAGCCCCAGCATTTT. This sequence encodes CASSYDSYSNQPQHF.

The J gene is TRBJ2-1, the V gene TRBV2, with TRBD2 matching over 8 bases. With V trimmed by 8 bases and J by 7 bases, 10 bases remained unmatched. The CDR3 sequence is 14 residues long. Germline lookup yields CDR1 SNHLY and CDR2 FYNNEI. CDR3 sequence (DNA): TGTGCCAGCGGTAGCGGGGACGGTCCGAATGAGCAGTTCTTC. Its translation is CASGSGDGPNEQFF.

The chain couples TRBV7-9 to TRBJ1-4, with D perhaps matching TRBD1 (5 bases). This CDR3 comprises 14 residues. V was clipped by 3 bases and J by 7 bases, with 12 bases between them. The V gene's germline CDR1 is SEHNR and CDR2 FQNEAQ (reference sequence). The CDR3 region has the DNA TGTGCCAGCAGCTTTGGGAAAAGGGGTGAAAAACTGTTTTTT. Protein sequence: CASSFGKRGEKLFF.

The CDR3 DNA reads TGTGCCAGCAGCCAAGGAAGGGGGATGGGGTCAGATACGCAGTATTTT. This sequence encodes CASSQGRGMGSDTQYF. The chain joins TRBV4-2 to TRBJ2-3; TRBD1 might be the D (6 bases). V lost 1 base and J lost 4, with 15 bases in between. CDR1 and CDR2 from the germline V gene are LGHNA and YNFKEQ. The CDR3 is 16 residues long.

The count of this clone is one. This chain connects TRBV2 to TRBJ2-3; 8 bases are a match to TRBD2. Germline trimming cut 2 bases from V and 3 bases from J; bases unmatched to any gene: 7. Germline V CDR1 and CDR2: SNHLY, FYNNEI. There are 16 residues in the CDR3. CDR3 in DNA: TGTGCCAGCAGTGAAATAGTTACTAGCGGTACAGATACGCAGTATTTT. Protein sequence: CASSEIVTSGTDTQYF.

V and J are TRBV29-1 and TRBJ1-6; no clear D. Germline assignment: CDR1 SQVTM and CDR2 ANQGSEA. CDR3 length: 15 amino acids. Trimming took off 5 bases at V and 15 bases at J, with 26 bases between the two ends. CDR3: CSVRKGAAVPEVLHF. The CDR3 nucleotides read TGCAGCGTTCGGAAGGGCGCGGCTGTACCGGAGGTCCTCCACTTT.

This sequence joins TRBV19 and TRBJ2-2; D unclear. Per the germline V gene, CDR1 is LNHDA and CDR2 is SQIVND (reference sequence). The CDR3 runs 15 residues. Between the trimmed V and J ends, which lost 5 bases and 13 bases, there was a span of 23 bases. CDR3 region: CASSPRSEFTGRLFF. The DNA of the CDR3 is TGTGCCAGTAGTCCCCGGTCAGAGTTCACCGGCCGGCTGTTTTTT. The full variable domain, its missing parts supplied by reference TRBV19 and TRBJ2-2, is DGGITQSPKYLFRKEGQNVTLSCEQNLNHDAMYWYRQDPGQGLRLIYYSQIVNDFQKGDIAEGYSVSREKKESFPLTVTSAQKNPTAFYLCASSPRSEFTGRLFFGEGSRLTVL.

The CDR3 DNA is TGTGCCAGCTCACCGGACAGGTCGCTCACCGGGGAGCTGTTTTTT. It codes for CASSPDRSLTGELFF. This chain connects TRBV18 to TRBJ2-2; 7 nucleotides line up with TRBD1. Trimming took 3 bases from V and 4 from J; bases not matched to a gene: 5. CDR1 is KGHSH and CDR2 is LQKENI in the germline V gene. CDR3 length equals 15 residues.

This clone was counted a few times. V and J are TRBV19 and TRBJ1-1, with 8 bases fitting TRBD1. V was clipped by 3 bases and J by 5 bases; unmatched bases: 8. Germline V gives CDR1 LNHDA, CDR2 SQIVND (reference sequence). The CDR3 spans 15 residues. The CDR3 DNA sequence: TGTGCCAGTAGTATCGACGACAGGGGAGGGACTGAAGCTTTCTTT. The encoded protein is CASSIDDRGGTEAFF.

This sequence joins TRBV4-1 and TRBJ2-2; D is unresolved. Germline loops: CDR1 MGHRA, CDR2 YSYEKL. CDR3 size: 15 residues. V lost 0 bases, J lost 5 bases, and 10 bases lay in between. The CDR3 sequence: CASSQDPEVTGELFF. In DNA, the CDR3 is TGCGCCAGCAGCCAAGATCCTGAGGTTACCGGGGAGCTGTTTTTT.

V usage is TRBV11-2 and J usage is TRBJ2-7; D gene uncertain. The CDR3 length is 13 residues. The V end lost 4 bases, the J end lost 2 bases, and 9 bases lay between the germline ends. Germline lookup yields CDR1 SGHAT and CDR2 FQNNGV. The CDR3 DNA is TGTGCCAGCAGCTGGGCGGCAGCCTACGAGCAGTACTTC. This translates into CASSWAAAYEQYF.

J is TRBJ2-7 and V is TRBV5-4; D might be TRBD1 (6 bases). This CDR3 comprises 14 residues. V lost 5 bases and J lost 1, with 13 bases in between. Germline V gives CDR1 SGHNT, CDR2 YYREEE (reference sequence). The CDR3 DNA is TGTGCCAGCAGACCGGGACATCAATCCTACGAGCAGTACTTC. It translates to CASRPGHQSYEQYF.

The chain joins TRBV5-6 to TRBJ2-5, with D perhaps assigned TRBD1 or TRBD2 (5 bases each). In germline, CDR1 is SGHDT, CDR2 YYEEEE. Trimming shortened V by 1 base and J by 5 bases, and 18 bases separated the two germline ends. CDR3 length: 16 residues. The CDR3 sequence is CASSLLPGQGTETQYF. In DNA, the CDR3 is TGTGCCAGCAGCTTGTTACCGGGGCAGGGTACCGAGACCCAGTACTTC.

The chain carries TRBV7-8 and TRBJ2-3, with D unclear. This CDR3 contains 14 residues. The germline CDR1 and CDR2 sequences are SGHVS and FQNEAQ. Trimming cost V 3 bases and J 4 bases, with 11 bases left between them. CDR3 sequence: CASSFAAFADTQYF. The CDR3 region has the DNA TGTGCCAGCAGCTTCGCTGCATTTGCAGATACGCAGTATTTT.

This chain joins TRBV10-3 and TRBJ1-2, with 7 bases identical to TRBD1. The junction had 2 bases not matched to a gene; V was cut back by 0 bases and J by 1 base. The CDR3 extends over 15 amino acids. Per germline, CDR1 ENHRY and CDR2 SYGVKD. The CDR3 sequence is CAISESAGGNYGYTF. For the CDR3, the DNA is TGTGCCATCAGTGAGTCTGCAGGGGGTAACTATGGCTACACCTTC.

The chain links TRBV7-9 to TRBJ1-5; the D gene is possibly TRBD1 (5 bases). The CDR3 runs to 17 residues. V lost 1 base, J lost 0 bases, and 13 bases lay in between. Germline assignment: CDR1 SEHNR and CDR2 FQNEAQ (reference sequence). Written as DNA, the CDR3 is TGTGCCAGCAGCTTAGGTGGGGGGGATTATAGCAATCAGCCCCAGCATTTT. Translated: CASSLGGGDYSNQPQHF.

The chain couples TRBV5-1 to TRBJ2-3; 8 nucleotides agree with TRBD1. The CDR3 loop spans 15 amino acids. After removal of 4 bases from V and 0 bases from J, the junction contained 4 bases not matched to a gene. CDR1 SGHRS and CDR2 YFSETQ come from the germline V gene. As DNA, the CDR3 is TGCGCCAGCAGCCCTTGGACAGGGAGCACAGATACGCAGTATTTT. This translates into CASSPWTGSTDTQYF.

The chain has TRBV6-6 and TRBJ2-3, with 7 bases aligning to TRBD2. CDR1 MNHNY and CDR2 SVGAGI come from the germline V gene (reference sequence). V trimming: 5 bases; J trimming: 4 bases; junction bases outside the gene matches: 9. The CDR3 is 15 residues long. In nucleotides, the CDR3 is TGTGCCAGCAGTCAACACCCCGCGGGGGCAGATACGCAGTATTTT. This gives the protein CASSQHPAGADTQYF.

On this clone: One end of the junction fails to match germline, which may point to a read error. CDR3 sequence: CAGSQGGAAAEAFF. The CDR3 DNA reads TGTGCCGGCAGCCAAGGGGGGGCAGCGGCTGAAGCTTTCTTT. This chain links TRBV4-2 with TRBJ1-1; D may be TRBD1 (6 bases). Per the germline V gene, CDR1 is LGHNA and CDR2 is YNFKEQ. The CDR3 sequence is 14 residues long.

The chain is built from TRBV21-1 and TRBJ1-2; the table's D call TRBD1 went unverified against the DNA. TRBV21-1 counts as a pseudogene. The CDR3 runs 15 residues. Here the CDR3 DNA reads TGTGCCAGCAGCAGCAGCAGGGGCTTGGAGCGAGGCTACACCTTC. Its protein product is CASSSSRGLERGYTF.

This chain links TRBV29-1 with TRBJ2-7; 8 bases fit TRBD2. The CDR3 has 13 amino acids. V gave up 7 bases and J gave up 3 bases; unmatched junction bases: 8. Germline V gene lookup returns CDR1 SQVTM and CDR2 ANQGSEA. The CDR3 region has the DNA TGCAGCGCCGGGAGGGGGAAGGGCTACGAGCAGTACTTC. Translating gives CSAGRGKGYEQYF.

The chain links TRBV4-1 to TRBJ2-1; 9 bases are shared with TRBD2. Germline trimming cut 0 bases from V and 8 bases from J; bases unmatched to any gene: 8. This CDR3 is built from 16 residues. In germline, CDR1 is MGHRA, CDR2 YSYEKL. The CDR3 region is CASSQDLSSGVYEQFF. In nucleotides, the CDR3 is TGCGCCAGCAGCCAAGATCTGTCTAGCGGGGTGTATGAGCAGTTCTTC.

This chain uses TRBV6-5 with TRBJ1-2; D possibly corresponds to TRBD1 (5 bases). The V end was cut by 11 bases, the J end by 7 bases, with 14 bases between. The germline V gene has CDR1 MNHEY and CDR2 SVGAGI. The CDR3 runs 11 residues. DNA for the CDR3: TGTGCCGTCGGGACGCTACTTGGCTACACCTTC. Translating it yields CAVGTLLGYTF.